This is a list of T cell receptor beta chains from one sample in a study of beta chain features in type 1 diabetes. The table came from immunoSEQ multiplex PCR; TCRdb's copy has only in-frame clones and leaves some out. The table records approximately 300,000 clones, about 11% of them present only once. The sample taken for sequencing was naive CD4+ T cells from blood. Receptor source: a young woman in good health. Both conserved end residues are part of each CDR3. Each record gives: V gene, CDR3 length, clone size, J gene, CDR3 protein. The size of a clone is reported for some rows only, either as once, few or many, or as a class for expanded clones.

TRBV29-1	13	few	TRBJ2-2	CSVAGVGTGELFF
TRBV5-6	15	.	TRBJ2-1	CASSLLGSAYNEQFF
TRBV19	12	few	TRBJ2-1	CASSTLFNEQFF
TRBV15	16	few	TRBJ2-5	CATSRGLAGAQETQYF
TRBV9	13	.	TRBJ1-1	CASSLGQGTEAFF
TRBV30	14	.	TRBJ1-5	CAWSITRGLQPQHF
TRBV2	13	few	TRBJ1-4	CASSLGGSEKLFF
TRBV30	14	few	TRBJ2-2	CAWSIDTNTGELFF
TRBV11-1	16	few	TRBJ2-7	CASGPSSRGIGYEQYF
TRBV4-1	16	few	TRBJ2-1	CASSLTGTSVYNEQFF
TRBV9	14	few	TRBJ1-2	CASSVARADYGYTF
TRBV25-1	12	.	TRBJ2-3	CASSEGRYTQYF
TRBV18	17	few	TRBJ2-7	CASSPLREGRRSYEQYF
TRBV6-5	12	.	TRBJ1-1	CATRTNSIEAFF
TRBV28	15	few	TRBJ2-7	CASLSGGTSGIGQYF
TRBV10-3	17	few	TRBJ2-1	CAISSGLTSPTYNEQFF
TRBV18	14	few	TRBJ2-1	CASSRDYRDNEQFF
TRBV7-9	13	many	TRBJ1-4	CALQDRAKEKLFF
TRBV7-2	12	.	TRBJ2-1	CASSLALSEQFF
TRBV30	15	.	TRBJ1-5	CAWSTGTGGNQPQHF
TRBV4-1	16	few	TRBJ1-2	CASSQDIARANYGYTF
TRBV29-1	12	few	TRBJ2-7	CSVEEQGDEQYF
TRBV28	16	few	TRBJ2-5	CASSLSRTSGRKTQYF
TRBV19	16	few	TRBJ2-1	CASSDFRGSSYNEQFF
TRBV28	15	.	TRBJ2-7	CASSTTSGSFHEQYF
TRBV29-1	13	.	TRBJ1-1	CSVESGLNTEAFF
TRBV9	13	few	TRBJ1-1	CASSVGGSTEAFF
TRBV5-1	14	.	TRBJ1-1	CASDPGTANTEAFF
TRBV4-3	17	.	TRBJ2-2	CASSQGGGTSNTGELFF
TRBV28	16	few	TRBJ2-7	CASSSLIGLDYYEQYF
TRBV7-9	14	.	TRBJ1-1	CASSVAQGDTEAFF
TRBV2	15	few	TRBJ2-1	CASRARGSSYNEQFF
TRBV5-1	16	.	TRBJ2-1	CASKLNSGILYNEQFF
TRBV7-3	15	few	TRBJ2-7	CASSLASESSYEQYF
TRBV30	19	few	TRBJ1-2	CAWRTYRDRGPPPGYGYTF
TRBV7-2	15	few	TRBJ2-7	CASSVWDRGAYEQYF
TRBV9	15	few	TRBJ2-5	CASSPITGVQETQYF
TRBV9	17	.	TRBJ2-5	CASSVALAEGFQETQYF
TRBV4-3	13	.	TRBJ2-3	CASSQQGSDTQYF
TRBV19	15	few	TRBJ1-4	CASSIDDRSGEKLFF
TRBV27	16	few	TRBJ2-7	CASSLGTFPSMNEQYF
TRBV6-6	16	.	TRBJ2-7	CASSLRTSGSVYEQYF
TRBV29-1	13	few	TRBJ2-7	CSVGQRLSYEQYF
TRBV6-5	14	.	TRBJ2-5	CASSYASGEETQYF
TRBV13	15	few	TRBJ2-7	CASSHRTSGNYEQYF
TRBV30	13	.	TRBJ2-7	CAWSGRGIYEQYF
TRBV9	15	.	TRBJ2-1	CASSIRTSAYNEQFF
TRBV6-6	14	.	TRBJ2-1	CASCRQGVYNEQFF
TRBV18	13	few	TRBJ1-1	CASSPSQNTEAFF
TRBV5-4	15	.	TRBJ1-5	CASSPGTGTNQPQHF
TRBV11-1	14	once	TRBJ2-3	CASSRGGALDTQYF